These 32 T cell receptor beta chains originate from one sample sequenced in a study of blood T cell repertoires in COVID-19. Data came from immunoSEQ multiplex PCR; TCRdb stores just in-frame clones and leaves some out. The sample lists about 150,000 clones; 75% to 90% were seen once. Sequencing was performed on peripheral blood. These receptors were collected from a woman aged 55-75 years with active COVID-19.

The V and J genes are TRBV5-1 and TRBJ2-7, with 8 bases lining up with TRBD1. The CDR3 is made up of 15 amino acids. Germline assignment: CDR1 SGHRS and CDR2 YFSETQ. V shed 1 base, J shed 3 bases, and the junction held 6 bases outside the gene matches. The CDR3 here is CASSLWTGPDYEQYF. The CDR3 DNA sequence: TGCGCCAGCAGCTTGTGGACAGGGCCGGACTACGAGCAGTACTTC.

The chain has TRBV7-8 and TRBJ2-1; TRBD2 matches at 10 bases. This CDR3 is built from 17 residues. V lost 3 bases, J lost 7 bases, and 12 bases stayed unmatched. Germline lookup yields CDR1 SGHVS and CDR2 FQNEAQ. CDR3 in DNA: TGTGCCAGCAGCTTCGGCCCGGGGACAGCGGGAGGGAATGAGCAGTTCTTC. This encodes CASSFGPGTAGGNEQFF.

The chain joins TRBV6-1 to TRBJ2-3, with 7 positions matching TRBD2. Germline CDR1 MNHNS, CDR2 SASEGT. J lost 3 bases, V lost 1 base, and 1 base had no gene match. This CDR3 has 14 amino acids. Written as DNA, the CDR3 is TGTGCCAGCAGTGAAGGCGGGAGAACAGATACGCAGTATTTT. Translation: CASSEGGRTDTQYF.

The chain is built from TRBV28 and TRBJ2-3; weak D call: TRBD1 (6 bases). This CDR3 is 13 amino acids long. Trimming removed 7 bases from V and 8 bases from J, with 16 bases in between. CDR1 is MDHEN and CDR2 is SYDVKM in the germline V gene. The CDR3 sequence is CASNEGVLLTQYF. The CDR3 nucleotides are TGTGCCAGCAATGAGGGGGTCCTTCTTACGCAGTATTTT.

V usage is TRBV11-2 and J usage is TRBJ2-7; 9 nucleotides match TRBD1. Germline-derived CDR1 and CDR2 are SGHAT and FQNNGV. The CDR3 loop spans 17 amino acids. Trimming removed 0 bases from V and 2 bases from J; junction bases left unmatched: 8. CDR3 in DNA: TGTGCCAGCAGCTTAGATCTCCGGACAGGGGTAACCTACGAGCAGTACTTC. The encoded protein is CASSLDLRTGVTYEQYF.

CDR3 loop: CASRNRVNYGYTF. CDR3 coding DNA: TGTGCCAGCAGGAACAGGGTTAACTATGGCTACACCTTC. This chain uses TRBV28 with TRBJ1-2, with a tentative D call TRBD1 (6 bases). There are 13 residues in the CDR3. Trimming left V 6 bases short and J 1 base short, with 9 bases between. Germline values: CDR1 MDHEN, CDR2 SYDVKM.

The J gene is TRBJ2-1, the V gene TRBV3-1 (or the pseudogene TRBV3-2); unclear D gene. This CDR3 region has 14 residues. The V gene lost 1 base and the J gene lost 7 bases, with 11 bases spanning the gap. Germline loops: CDR1 LGHDT, CDR2 YNNKEL (reference sequence). The CDR3 sequence: CASSQALTENEQFF. The CDR3 DNA reads as TGTGCCAGCAGCCAAGCTCTAACTGAGAATGAGCAGTTCTTC.

V and J are TRBV6-2 or TRBV6-3 and TRBJ2-7, with D unresolved. CDR1 is MNHEY, CDR2 SVGEGT, per germline. V gave up 0 bases and J gave up 6 bases, with 9 bases separating them. The CDR3 sequence is 13 residues long. The CDR3 spells CASSYSTPPEQYF. For the CDR3, the DNA is TGTGCCAGCAGTTACTCGACACCCCCCGAGCAGTACTTC.

This chain uses TRBV7-2 with TRBJ2-3, with D perhaps matching TRBD1 (6 bases). This CDR3 comprises 15 residues. The V end was cut by 4 bases, the J end by 6 bases, with 17 bases between. CDR1 is SGHTA and CDR2 is FQGNSA in the germline V gene. The CDR3 sequence: CASSYALQGWDTQYF. The DNA of the CDR3 is TGTGCCAGCAGCTACGCCCTACAGGGCTGGGATACGCAGTATTTT.

The chain couples TRBV29-1 to TRBJ1-1; D call uncertain. V gave up 0 bases and J gave up 1 base, with 15 bases separating them. This CDR3 contains 16 residues. Germline assignment: CDR1 SQVTM and CDR2 ANQGSEA. The CDR3 DNA is TGCAGCGTTGAAGATCTCGGGGTGTGGGGGAACACTGAAGCTTTCTTT. Translating gives CSVEDLGVWGNTEAFF.

V and J are TRBV27 and TRBJ1-2; D not certain. The V gene's germline CDR1 is MNHEY and CDR2 SMNVEV (reference sequence). V gave up 6 bases and J gave up 2 bases, with 16 bases separating them. CDR3 length equals 15 residues. CDR3 bases: TGTGCCAGCAGATCGGGAAGCGTCCTGAACTATGGCTACACCTTC. The encoded protein is CASRSGSVLNYGYTF.

The chain carries TRBV2 and TRBJ2-3, with TRBD2 matching 7 bases. The CDR3 sequence is 18 residues long. Losses at the gene ends were 5 bases for V and 1 base for J; bases not matched to a gene: 15. The germline V gene has CDR1 SNHLY and CDR2 FYNNEI. The CDR3 DNA is TGTGCCAGCAGTCAACCTTCATTACGACTAGCTGGCACAGATACGCAGTATTTT. Translating gives CASSQPSLRLAGTDTQYF.

The CDR3: CASSLDIANTEAFF. The CDR3 DNA reads as TGTGCCAGCAGCCTGGACATAGCGAACACTGAAGCTTTCTTT. V and J are TRBV5-5 and TRBJ1-1, with D tentatively TRBD1 (5 bases). CDR3 size: 14 residues. Germline V CDR1 and CDR2: SGHKS, YYEKEE (reference sequence). V was pared by 4 bases and J by 1 base, with 11 bases between.

This chain joins TRBV11-2 and TRBJ1-4; 7 bases map to TRBD1. The CDR3 has 14 residues. Trimming at V came to 5 bases and at J to 5 bases, leaving 5 bases not matched to a gene. CDR1 SGHAT and CDR2 FQNNGV come from the germline V gene. CDR3 in DNA: TGTGCCAGCAGCCTTGACAGGGTGAATGAAAAACTGTTTTTT. This translates into CASSLDRVNEKLFF.

The gene calls are TRBV3-1 (or the pseudogene TRBV3-2) and TRBJ2-2; 12 nucleotides align to TRBD2. The CDR3 sequence is 16 residues long. Germline CDR1 LGHDT, CDR2 YNNKEL (reference sequence). Unmatched junction bases numbered 7, after V lost 7 bases and J lost 4 bases. For the CDR3, the DNA is TGTGCCAGCACCTACAGACTAGCGGGAGTCACCGGGGAGCTGTTTTTT. It codes for CASTYRLAGVTGELFF.

This sequence joins TRBV28 and TRBJ1-1, with a possible D match to TRBD1 (6 bases). This CDR3 is 17 amino acids long. CDR1 MDHEN and CDR2 SYDVKM come from the germline V gene. The V and J ends lost 2 bases and 0 bases respectively, with 16 bases between them. The CDR3 nucleotides are TGTGCCAGCAGTTTACCTCTCACAGGGTATATGAACACTGAAGCTTTCTTT. The encoded protein is CASSLPLTGYMNTEAFF.

J is TRBJ2-3 and V is TRBV7-8; TRBD1 matches at 8 bases. This CDR3 comprises 12 residues. Trimming cost V 6 bases and J 9 bases; bases outside gene matches: 5. Germline V CDR1 and CDR2: SGHVS, FQNEAQ. The CDR3 protein is CASRKTGVTQYF. The CDR3 DNA sequence: TGTGCCAGCAGGAAGACAGGGGTCACGCAGTATTTT.

The chain carries TRBV29-1 and TRBJ1-2; possible D gene TRBD1, 5 bases. In germline, CDR1 is SQVTM, CDR2 ANQGSEA. This CDR3 contains 15 residues. Trimming stripped 4 bases from V and 5 bases from J, with 20 bases between. Here the CDR3 reads CSVGIRGRQTYGYTF. CDR3 in DNA: TGCAGCGTTGGAATTAGGGGCCGCCAGACTTATGGCTACACCTTC.

The chain links TRBV7-6 to TRBJ2-1; D remains ambiguous. CDR3 size: 15 residues. Germline CDR1 is SGHVS and CDR2 is FNYEAQ. V was shortened by 1 base and J by 0 bases, with 7 bases between the two germline ends. CDR3 in amino acids: CASSLGGYSYNEQFF. The CDR3 DNA reads as TGTGCCAGCAGCTTAGGAGGATACTCCTACAATGAGCAGTTCTTC. The full variable domain, rest sourced from reference TRBV7-6 and TRBJ2-1, is GAGVSQSPRYKVTKRGQDVALRCDPISGHVSLYWYRQALGQGPEFLTYFNYEAQQDKSGLPNDRFSAERPEGSISTLTIQRTEQRDSAMYRCASSLGGYSYNEQFFGPGTRLTVL.

This chain links TRBV13 with TRBJ2-1; TRBD2 matches at 13 bases. CDR1 is PRHDT and CDR2 is FYEKMQ in the germline V gene (reference sequence). The CDR3 has 16 amino acids. With V trimmed by 5 bases and J by 10 bases, 11 bases remained unmatched. The CDR3 sequence is CASSPGTSGRAGEQFF. In DNA, the CDR3 is TGTGCCAGCAGCCCAGGAACTAGCGGGAGGGCCGGGGAGCAGTTCTTC.

The chain uses TRBV2 and TRBJ1-2; D gene ambiguous. Germline assignment: CDR1 SNHLY and CDR2 FYNNEI. Trimming removed 2 bases from V and 8 bases from J, with 12 bases in between. The CDR3 runs 13 residues. CDR3 protein: CASSESLRGGYTF. The DNA of the CDR3 is TGTGCCAGCAGTGAATCTTTGCGGGGAGGCTACACCTTC.

The V gene is TRBV25-1, the J gene TRBJ2-5; 9 bases are shared with TRBD1. The CDR3 is 16 residues long. With 4 bases clipped from V and 1 base from J, the junction kept 7 bases outside the gene matches. From germline, CDR1 is MGHDK and CDR2 SYGVNS. As DNA, the CDR3 is TGTGCCAGCAGTGGAACAGGGGGCAGACCCCAAGAGACCCAGTACTTC. It yields the protein CASSGTGGRPQETQYF.

The chain has TRBV6-5 and TRBJ2-5, with 7 bases matching TRBD1. The CDR3 runs 13 residues. Germline values: CDR1 MNHEY, CDR2 SVGAGI. Trimming took 5 bases from V and 5 from J; bases not matched to a gene: 5. The CDR3 nucleotides read TGTGCCAGCAGTCCGACAGGGCGGGAGACCCAGTACTTC. Translated: CASSPTGRETQYF.

This rearrangement joins TRBV28 to TRBJ1-6, with 9 bases identical to TRBD1. Per the germline V gene, CDR1 is MDHEN and CDR2 is SYDVKM. The CDR3 runs 15 residues. J was trimmed by 7 bases and V by 5 bases; bases with no gene match: 6. The CDR3 nucleotides read TGTGCCAGCAGTCCCGTCGACAGGGGGAATTCACCCCTCCACTTT. The encoded protein is CASSPVDRGNSPLHF.

This chain links TRBV6-9 with TRBJ1-1; 9 nucleotides align to TRBD1. This CDR3 region has 11 residues. The V gene's germline CDR1 is MNHGY and CDR2 SVAAGI. J lost 4 bases, V lost 11 bases, and 2 bases had no gene match. The CDR3 is CAETGGTEAFF. For the CDR3, the DNA is TGTGCCGAGACAGGGGGCACTGAAGCTTTCTTT.

The chain uses TRBV7-2 and TRBJ2-2, with 10 positions matching TRBD2. This CDR3 spans 16 amino acids. V lost 5 bases, J lost 5 bases, and 8 bases stayed unmatched. Germline lookup yields CDR1 SGHTA and CDR2 FQGNSA. The chain's CDR3 is CASSAASGRGTGELFF. CDR3 DNA: TGTGCCAGCAGCGCCGCTAGCGGGAGAGGGACCGGGGAGCTGTTTTTT.

V usage is TRBV2 and J usage is TRBJ2-7, with TRBD2 as a possible D gene (6 bases). CDR3 length: 14 amino acids. Germline values: CDR1 SNHLY, CDR2 FYNNEI. V lost 5 bases and J 4 bases, leaving 15 bases between the germline ends. CDR3 loop: CASSKTQEGYEQYF. The CDR3 DNA reads TGTGCCAGCAGTAAAACACAGGAGGGATACGAGCAGTACTTC.

The CDR3: CASSTRLGFSYNEQFF. In nucleotides, the CDR3 is TGTGCCAGCAGTACCCGACTAGGATTTTCCTACAATGAGCAGTTCTTC. The rearrangement links TRBV28 to TRBJ2-1, with D possibly matching TRBD2 (6 bases). CDR1 and CDR2 (germline): MDHEN, SYDVKM. V lost 5 bases to trimming and J lost 1 base, with 15 bases between them. This CDR3 comprises 16 residues. The full variable domain, rest sourced from reference TRBV28 and TRBJ2-1, is DVKVTQSSRYLVKRTGEKVFLECVQDMDHENMFWYRQDPGLGLRLIYFSYDVKMKEKGDIPEGYSVSREKKERFSLILESASTNQTSMYLCASSTRLGFSYNEQFFGPGTRLTVL.

The chain uses TRBV5-1 and TRBJ1-3, with D possibly being TRBD1 (6 bases). The CDR3 totals 16 residues. CDR1 is SGHRS, CDR2 YFSETQ, per germline. Trimming cost V 4 bases and J 3 bases, with 17 bases left between them. The CDR3 DNA reads as TGCGCCAGCAGCGTCGCCACAGGGTCGGTTGGAAACACCATATATTTT. Its protein is CASSVATGSVGNTIYF.

The rearrangement links TRBV5-8 to TRBJ1-6; 7 nucleotides match TRBD1. The junction had 2 bases not matched to a gene; V was cut back by 3 bases and J by 2 bases. The germline CDR1 and CDR2 sequences are SGHTS and YDEGEE. The CDR3 spans 15 residues. DNA for the CDR3: TGTGCCAGCAGCTCCACAGGGGCCTATAATTCACCCCTCCACTTT. Its translation is CASSSTGAYNSPLHF.

The chain joins TRBV28 to TRBJ1-4; 8 nucleotides line up with TRBD1. Germline CDR1 MDHEN, CDR2 SYDVKM. Trimming cost V 6 bases and J 0 bases; bases outside gene matches: 6. The CDR3 sequence is 16 residues long. Written as DNA, the CDR3 is TGTGCCAGCAGGCTGGGACAGGCGGCAACTAATGAAAAACTGTTTTTT. Translated, it gives CASRLGQAATNEKLFF.

The V gene is TRBV5-1, the J gene TRBJ2-3; the match to TRBD1 covers 11 bases. The CDR3 is made up of 15 amino acids. V shed 4 bases, J shed 1 base, and the junction held 2 bases outside the gene matches. Germline V lookup: CDR1 SGHRS, CDR2 YFSETQ. CDR3 amino acids: CASSRTGGGTDTQYF. CDR3 DNA sequence: TGCGCCAGCAGCCGGACAGGGGGCGGCACAGATACGCAGTATTTT.